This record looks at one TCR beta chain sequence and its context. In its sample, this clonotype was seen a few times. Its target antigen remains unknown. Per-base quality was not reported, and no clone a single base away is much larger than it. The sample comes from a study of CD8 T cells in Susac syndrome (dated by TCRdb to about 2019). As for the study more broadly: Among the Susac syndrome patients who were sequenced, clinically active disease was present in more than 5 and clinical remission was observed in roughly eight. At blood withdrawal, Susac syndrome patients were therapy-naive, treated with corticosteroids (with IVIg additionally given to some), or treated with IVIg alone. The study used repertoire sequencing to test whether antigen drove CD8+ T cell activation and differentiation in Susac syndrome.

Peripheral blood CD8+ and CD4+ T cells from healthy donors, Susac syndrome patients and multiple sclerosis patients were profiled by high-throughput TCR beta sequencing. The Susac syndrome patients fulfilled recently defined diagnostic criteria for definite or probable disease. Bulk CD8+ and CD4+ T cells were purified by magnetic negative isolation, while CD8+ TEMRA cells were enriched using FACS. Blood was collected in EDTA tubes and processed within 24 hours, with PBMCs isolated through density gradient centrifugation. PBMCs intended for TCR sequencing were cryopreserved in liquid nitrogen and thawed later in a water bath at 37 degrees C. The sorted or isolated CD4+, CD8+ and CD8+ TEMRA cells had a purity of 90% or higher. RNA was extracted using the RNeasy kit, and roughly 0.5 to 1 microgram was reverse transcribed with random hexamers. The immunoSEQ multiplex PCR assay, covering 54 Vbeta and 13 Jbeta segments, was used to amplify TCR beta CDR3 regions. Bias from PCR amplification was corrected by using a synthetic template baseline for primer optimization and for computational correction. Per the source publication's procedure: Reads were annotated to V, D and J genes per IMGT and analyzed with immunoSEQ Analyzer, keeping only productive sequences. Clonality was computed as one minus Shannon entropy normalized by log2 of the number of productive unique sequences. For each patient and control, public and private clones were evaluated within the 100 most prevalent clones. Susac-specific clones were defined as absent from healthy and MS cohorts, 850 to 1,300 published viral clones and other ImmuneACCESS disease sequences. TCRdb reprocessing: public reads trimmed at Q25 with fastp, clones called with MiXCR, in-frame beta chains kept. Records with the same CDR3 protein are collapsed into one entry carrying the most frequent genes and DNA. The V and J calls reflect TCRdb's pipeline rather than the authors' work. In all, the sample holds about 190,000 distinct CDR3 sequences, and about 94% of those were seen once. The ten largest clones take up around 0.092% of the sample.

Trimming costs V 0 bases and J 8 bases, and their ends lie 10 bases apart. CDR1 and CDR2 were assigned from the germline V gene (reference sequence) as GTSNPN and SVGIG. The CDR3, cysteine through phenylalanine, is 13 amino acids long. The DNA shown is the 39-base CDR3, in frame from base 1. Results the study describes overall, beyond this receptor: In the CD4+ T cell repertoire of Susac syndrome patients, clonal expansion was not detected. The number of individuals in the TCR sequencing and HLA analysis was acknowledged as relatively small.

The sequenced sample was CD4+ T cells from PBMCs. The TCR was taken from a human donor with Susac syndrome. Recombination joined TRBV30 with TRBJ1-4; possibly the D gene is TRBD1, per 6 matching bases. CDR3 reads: CAWSVRTDEKLFF. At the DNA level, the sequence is TGTGCCTGGAGTGTAAGGACAGACGAAAAACTGTTTTTT.